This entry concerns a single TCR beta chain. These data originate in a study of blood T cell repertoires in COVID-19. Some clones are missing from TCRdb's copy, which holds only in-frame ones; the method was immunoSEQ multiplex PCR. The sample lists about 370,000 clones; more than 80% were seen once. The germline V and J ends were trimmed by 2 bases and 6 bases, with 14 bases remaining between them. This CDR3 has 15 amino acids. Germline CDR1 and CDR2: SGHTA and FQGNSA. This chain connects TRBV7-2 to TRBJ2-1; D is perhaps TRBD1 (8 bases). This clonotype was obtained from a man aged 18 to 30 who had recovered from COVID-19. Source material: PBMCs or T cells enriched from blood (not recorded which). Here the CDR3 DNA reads TGTGCCAGCAGCTTAACAGGGGGGGTGCGCAATGAGCAGTTCTTC. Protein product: CASSLTGGVRNEQFF.